Listed below are T cell receptor beta chains from one sample, sequenced in a study of T cells in localized non-small cell lung cancer. Clones were read by immunoSEQ multiplex PCR, and TCRdb kept only the in-frame ones, dropping some. The sample has approximately 18,000 clones; approximately 82% are singletons. Source: peripheral blood, taken before any cancer treatment. These receptors originate from an older female donor with stage I lung adenocarcinoma. The CDR3 runs from the conserved cysteine through the conserved F or W. A D gene is named only where the DNA matches it firmly. Expanded clones are given a class, and other clones once, few, many or no size at all.

J: TRBJ2-2
V: TRBV27
size: .
D: .
CDR3: CASSSYRGGELFF
DNA: TGTGCCAGCAGTTCTTATAGAGGCGGGGAGCTGTTTTTT

J: TRBJ2-5
V: TRBV7-8
size: few
D: .
CDR3: CASSHLGPGETQYF
DNA: TGTGCCAGCAGCCACCTAGGACCAGGGGAGACCCAGTACTTC

J: TRBJ1-2
V: TRBV6-5
size: few
D: TRBD1
CDR3: CASSDQGGGYTF
DNA: TGTGCCAGCAGTGACCAGGGGGGTGGCTACACCTTC

J: TRBJ1-5
V: TRBV6-5
size: .
D: .
CDR3: CASSYDLTQPQHF
DNA: TGTGCCAGCAGTTATGACCTTACTCAGCCCCAGCATTTT

J: TRBJ1-1
V: TRBV2
size: .
D: .
CDR3: CASRSGRGNTEAFF
DNA: TGTGCCAGCAGAAGCGGACGGGGGAACACTGAAGCTTTCTTT

J: TRBJ1-2
V: TRBV9
size: .
D: .
CDR3: CASSVAPDYGYTF
DNA: TGTGCCAGCAGCGTAGCGCCAGACTATGGCTACACCTTC

J: TRBJ2-7
V: TRBV27
size: .
D: .
CDR3: CASSLWVGDGGSEQYF
DNA: TGTGCCAGCAGTTTATGGGTTGGGGACGGAGGATCCGAGCAGTACTTC

J: TRBJ1-3
V: TRBV6-6
size: .
D: .
CDR3: CASSRQSSGNTIYF
DNA: TGTGCCAGCAGTCGCCAAAGCTCTGGAAACACCATATATTTT

J: TRBJ1-6
V: TRBV7-2
size: few
D: .
CDR3: CASSLVAGSPLHF
DNA: TGTGCCAGCAGCTTAGTGGCGGGCTCACCCCTCCACTTT

J: TRBJ1-1
V: TRBV6-5
size: .
D: .
CDR3: CASSYSQNTEAFF
DNA: TGTGCCAGCAGTTACTCGCAGAACACTGAAGCTTTCTTT

J: TRBJ2-7
V: TRBV6-1
size: few
D: .
CDR3: CASSDSETYEQYF
DNA: TGTGCCAGCAGTGATTCAGAGACCTACGAGCAGTACTTC

J: TRBJ2-5
V: TRBV29-1
size: .
D: TRBD2
CDR3: CSVEGAASGGPGGETQYF
DNA: TGCAGCGTTGAAGGGGCGGCTAGCGGGGGGCCCGGGGGAGAGACCCAGTACTTC

J: TRBJ2-5
V: TRBV7-8
size: few
D: .
CDR3: CASSLGRTYKETQYF
DNA: TGTGCCAGCAGCTTAGGGCGCACTTACAAAGAGACCCAGTACTTC

J: TRBJ2-2
V: TRBV18
size: .
D: .
CDR3: CASSQSQGLTGELFF
DNA: TGTGCCAGCTCACAATCGCAGGGACTCACCGGGGAGCTGTTTTTT

J: TRBJ1-5
V: TRBV6-1
size: .
D: .
CDR3: CASIQGRFSNQPQHF
DNA: TGTGCCAGCATTCAGGGGCGGTTCAGCAATCAGCCCCAGCATTTT

J: TRBJ1-4
V: TRBV2
size: .
D: TRBD1
CDR3: CATAGQGAFEKLFF
DNA: TGTGCCACGGCCGGACAGGGGGCGTTTGAAAAACTGTTTTTT

J: TRBJ1-3
V: TRBV9
size: .
D: .
CDR3: CASSALQNSGNTIYF
DNA: TGTGCCAGCAGTGCGCTACAGAACTCTGGAAACACCATATATTTT

J: TRBJ1-2
V: TRBV7-6
size: .
D: .
CDR3: CASSLGDGSYGYTF
DNA: TGTGCCAGCAGCTTAGGGGACGGATCCTATGGCTACACCTTC

J: TRBJ1-3
V: TRBV6-1
size: .
D: TRBD1
CDR3: CASSRTGGINTIYF
DNA: TGTGCCAGCAGTCGTACAGGGGGCATAAACACCATATATTTT

J: TRBJ1-2
V: TRBV6-5
size: .
D: .
CDR3: CASRQTSTGLYGYTF
DNA: TGTGCCAGCAGGCAAACAAGCACAGGACTCTATGGCTACACCTTC

J: TRBJ1-1
V: TRBV9
size: .
D: .
CDR3: CASSVDGGYTEAFF
DNA: TGTGCCAGCAGCGTAGATGGGGGTTATACTGAAGCTTTCTTT

J: TRBJ1-2
V: TRBV18
size: .
D: .
CDR3: CASSPQSSDGYTF
DNA: TGTGCCAGCTCACCCCAAAGTTCGGATGGCTACACCTTC

J: TRBJ2-3
V: TRBV4-2
size: .
D: TRBD2
CDR3: CASSQARAGGSGSTDTQYF
DNA: TGTGCCAGCAGCCAAGCGAGAGCGGGGGGCTCGGGTAGCACAGATACGCAGTATTTT

J: TRBJ2-1
V: TRBV30
size: .
D: .
CDR3: CAWSISSSYNEQFF
DNA: TGTGCCTGGAGCATTTCCTCCTCCTACAATGAGCAGTTCTTC

J: TRBJ2-3
V: TRBV5-8
size: .
D: TRBD1
CDR3: CASSLYQGALTDTQYF
DNA: TGTGCCAGCAGCTTGTATCAGGGGGCCCTCACAGATACGCAGTATTTT

J: TRBJ2-7
V: TRBV7-9
size: .
D: .
CDR3: CASSSYPLYEQYF
DNA: TGTGCCAGCAGCTCCTATCCCTTATACGAGCAGTACTTC

J: TRBJ1-2
V: TRBV6-6
size: .
D: .
CDR3: CASSYSAQPLVYGYTF
DNA: TGTGCCAGCAGTTACTCGGCCCAACCCTTAGTCTATGGCTACACCTTC

J: TRBJ2-5
V: TRBV11-2
size: .
D: .
CDR3: CASSPPREQETQYF
DNA: TGTGCCAGCAGCCCACCACGGGAACAAGAGACCCAGTACTTC

J: TRBJ2-1
V: TRBV11-3
size: .
D: TRBD2
CDR3: CASSNGAGGYNEQFF
DNA: TGTGCCAGCAGCAATGGTGCGGGGGGGTACAATGAGCAGTTCTTC

J: TRBJ2-2
V: TRBV29-1
size: few
D: .
CDR3: CSVSLGTFTGELFF
DNA: TGCAGCGTTTCCCTTGGGACATTCACCGGGGAGCTGTTTTTT

J: TRBJ1-5
V: TRBV7-2
size: .
D: .
CDR3: CASSLGWGALGNQPQHF
DNA: TGTGCCAGCAGCTTAGGATGGGGGGCTCTGGGCAATCAGCCCCAGCATTTT

J: TRBJ1-4
V: TRBV5-4
size: .
D: TRBD1
CDR3: CASSTRKGQGIEKLFF
DNA: TGTGCCAGCAGCACTAGGAAGGGACAGGGGATTGAAAAACTGTTTTTT

J: TRBJ2-2
V: TRBV11-2
size: once
D: TRBD1
CDR3: CASSPSRTGGYHTGELFF
DNA: TGTGCCAGCAGCCCCAGCAGGACAGGGGGCTACCACACCGGGGAGCTGTTTTTT

J: TRBJ2-7
V: TRBV7-3
size: .
D: .
CDR3: CASSLGPPSGEQYF
DNA: TGTGCCAGCAGCCTCGGACCCCCCAGTGGCGAGCAGTACTTC

J: TRBJ1-5
V: TRBV19
size: .
D: .
CDR3: CASSVRSDQPQHF
DNA: TGTGCCAGTAGTGTGAGGAGTGATCAGCCCCAGCATTTT

J: TRBJ2-5
V: TRBV10-3
size: .
D: TRBD1
CDR3: CATKGDSKETQYF
DNA: TGTGCCACCAAGGGGGACAGCAAAGAGACCCAGTACTTC

J: TRBJ1-3
V: TRBV7-2
size: once
D: .
CDR3: CASSSQPLHSSGNTIYF
DNA: TGTGCCAGCAGCTCCCAACCACTCCATAGCTCTGGAAACACCATATATTTT

J: TRBJ2-7
V: TRBV6-6
size: .
D: .
CDR3: CASSYGAGAGYEQYF
DNA: TGTGCCAGCAGTTACGGAGCAGGGGCGGGATACGAGCAGTACTTC

J: TRBJ1-3
V: TRBV10-1
size: .
D: TRBD1
CDR3: CASRRQGSSGNTIYF
DNA: TGCGCCAGCAGGAGACAGGGATCTTCGGGAAACACCATATATTTT

J: TRBJ1-5
V: TRBV30
size: few
D: TRBD1
CDR3: CAWSVLTGVNQPQHF
DNA: TGTGCCTGGAGTGTATTGACAGGGGTTAATCAGCCCCAGCATTTT

J: TRBJ2-1
V: TRBV5-1
size: .
D: .
CDR3: CASRPGGVYNEQFF
DNA: TGCGCCAGCAGGCCAGGGGGGGTCTACAATGAGCAGTTCTTC

J: TRBJ2-3
V: TRBV6-5
size: .
D: .
CDR3: CASSYSGTYGTDTQYF
DNA: TGTGCCAGCAGTTACTCCGGGACCTATGGAACAGATACGCAGTATTTT

J: TRBJ1-6
V: TRBV10-3
size: .
D: .
CDR3: CAISEMASGSVSFKSYNSPLHF
DNA: TGTGCCATCAGTGAAATGGCTTCGGGGTCAGTTAGCTTTAAGTCCTATAATTCACCCCTCCACTTT

J: TRBJ1-5
V: TRBV19
size: .
D: .
CDR3: CASSAWDPGDQPQHF
DNA: TGTGCCAGTAGTGCCTGGGACCCCGGGGATCAGCCCCAGCATTTT

J: TRBJ1-5
V: TRBV19
size: .
D: .
CDR3: CASRRGGTGGNQPQHF
DNA: TGTGCCAGTAGGAGAGGAGGGACGGGGGGCAATCAGCCCCAGCATTTT

J: TRBJ2-7
V: TRBV7-9
size: .
D: .
CDR3: CASSQPAVYEQYF
DNA: TGTGCCAGCAGCCAGCCCGCCGTCTACGAGCAGTACTTC